The clone carrying this T cell receptor (beta chain) was seen more than once but under ten times. This record belongs to a study of blood T cells in healthy people across ages. CDR1 and CDR2 (germline): MGHRA, YSYEKL. The CDR3 is 17 residues long. The use of a sample-barcoded 5' primer and a J-beta primer mix characterized a second PCR of roughly 6 to 11 cycles. Via MiXCR, TCRdb re-called the 5' RACE reads, giving one row per CDR3 protein. This sample yields roughly 1.6 million distinct CDR3 sequences, of which about 35% are seen a single time; approximately 11% belongs to the top ten. The sequence was collected from a woman between 25 and 40 years old in good health. Sequences were obtained from blood. This chain links TRBV4-1 with TRBJ2-7, with TRBD1 matching over 9 bases. The closer fit of TRBJ2-5 to the DNA end suggests the J call may be wrong. This chain's CDR3 is CASSQDRGTGTMVTQYF. The CDR3 nucleotides are TGCGCCAGCAGCCAAGATCGGGGGACAGGGACTATGGTGACCCAGTACTTC.